The source of this TCR beta chain is a study of blood T cells in healthy people across ages. The use of a sample-barcoded 5' primer and a J-beta primer mix characterized a second PCR of about 6 to 11 cycles. TCRdb ran MiXCR on the 5' RACE reads and lists one entry per CDR3 protein. This sample has roughly 730,000 distinct CDR3 sequences, with 56% found just once. Germline CDR1 and CDR2: DFQATT and SNEGSKA (reference sequence). The CDR3 sequence is 16 residues long. The material sequenced was blood. The chain recombines TRBV20-1 with TRBJ2-4, with TRBD2 matching over 8 bases. The J call may be faulty, since TRBJ2-7 better matches the DNA end. The receptor was isolated from a man aged 35 to 55 in good health. CDR3 in DNA: TGCAGTGCTAGGGACCTTAACGGGACTAGTCCCTACGAGCAGTACTTC. Its translation: CSARDLNGTSPYEQYF.